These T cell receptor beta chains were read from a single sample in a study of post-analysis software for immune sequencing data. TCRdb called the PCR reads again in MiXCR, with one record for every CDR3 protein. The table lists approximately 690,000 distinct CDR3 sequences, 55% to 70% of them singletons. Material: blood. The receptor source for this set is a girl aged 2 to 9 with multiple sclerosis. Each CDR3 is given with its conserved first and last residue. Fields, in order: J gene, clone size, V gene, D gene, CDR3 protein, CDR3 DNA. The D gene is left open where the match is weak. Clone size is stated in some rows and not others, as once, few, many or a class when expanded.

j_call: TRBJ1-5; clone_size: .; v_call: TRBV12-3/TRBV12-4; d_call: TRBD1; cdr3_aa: CASSRGQGGQPQHF; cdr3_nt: TGTGCCAGCAGTCGTGGACAGGGCGGCCAGCCCCAGCATTTT
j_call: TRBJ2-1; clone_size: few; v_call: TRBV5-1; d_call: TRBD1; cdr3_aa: CASRWDSPSYNEQFF; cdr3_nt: TGCGCCAGCAGGTGGGACAGTCCCTCCTACAATGAGCAGTTCTTC
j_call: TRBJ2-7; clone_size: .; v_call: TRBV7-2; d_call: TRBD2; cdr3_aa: CASSMRTSGSHYEQYF; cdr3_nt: TGTGCCAGCAGCATGCGGACTAGCGGGAGTCACTACGAGCAGTACTTC
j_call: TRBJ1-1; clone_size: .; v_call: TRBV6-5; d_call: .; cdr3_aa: CASSYSGRTNTEAFF; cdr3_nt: TGTGCCAGCAGTTACTCTGGACGTACGAACACTGAAGCTTTCTTT
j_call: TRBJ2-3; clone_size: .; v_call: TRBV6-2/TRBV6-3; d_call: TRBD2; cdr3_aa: CASSQRGVHTDTQYF; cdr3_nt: TGTGCCAGCAGTCAGCGGGGTGTACACACAGATACGCAGTATTTT
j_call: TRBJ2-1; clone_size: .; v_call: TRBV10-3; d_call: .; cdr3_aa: CAISDLGSYNEQFF; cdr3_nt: TGTGCCATCAGTGACCTAGGCTCCTACAATGAGCAGTTCTTC
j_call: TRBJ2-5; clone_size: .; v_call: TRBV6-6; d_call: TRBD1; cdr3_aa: CASSIGTGEETQYF; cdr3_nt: TGTGCCAGCAGCATTGGGACAGGCGAGGAGACCCAGTACTTC
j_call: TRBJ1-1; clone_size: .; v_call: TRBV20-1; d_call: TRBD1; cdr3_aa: CSARGTDAGIEAFF; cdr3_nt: TGCAGTGCTAGGGGGACAGATGCTGGAATAGAAGCTTTCTTT
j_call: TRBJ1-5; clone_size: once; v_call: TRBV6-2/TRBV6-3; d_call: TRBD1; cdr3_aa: CAGGQDNQPQHF; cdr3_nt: TGTGCCGGCGGACAGGATAATCAGCCCCAGCATTTT
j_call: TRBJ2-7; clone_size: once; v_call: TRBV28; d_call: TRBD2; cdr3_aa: CASSGGLAGVYEQYF; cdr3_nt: TGTGCCAGCAGTGGCGGACTAGCGGGGGTCTACGAGCAGTACTTC
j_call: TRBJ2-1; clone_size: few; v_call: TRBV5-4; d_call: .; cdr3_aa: CAGRGMGNEQFF; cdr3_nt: TGTGCCGGAAGGGGGATGGGCAATGAGCAGTTCTTC
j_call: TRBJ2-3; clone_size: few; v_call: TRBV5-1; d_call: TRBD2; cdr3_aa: CASSLVGDYLKDTQYF; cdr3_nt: TGCGCCAGCAGCTTGGTAGGGGACTACTTAAAGGATACGCAGTATTTT
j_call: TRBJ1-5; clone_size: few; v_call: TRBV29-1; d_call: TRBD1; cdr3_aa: CSVTTGGDQPQHF; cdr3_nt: TGCAGCGTGACAACAGGGGGAGATCAGCCCCAGCATTTT
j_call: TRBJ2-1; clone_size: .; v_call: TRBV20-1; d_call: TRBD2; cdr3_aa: CSASPSGGPQVEQFF; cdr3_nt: TGCAGTGCTAGTCCCAGCGGGGGACCACAAGTGGAGCAGTTCTTC
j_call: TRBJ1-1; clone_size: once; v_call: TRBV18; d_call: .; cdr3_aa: CASSVQGWNTEAFF; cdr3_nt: TGTGCCAGCTCCGTCCAGGGCTGGAACACTGAAGCTTTCTTT
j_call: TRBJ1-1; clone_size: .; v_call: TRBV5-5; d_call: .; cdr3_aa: CASSLSRGSWDTEAFF; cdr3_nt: TGTGCCAGCAGCTTGTCCAGGGGCTCTTGGGACACTGAAGCTTTCTTT
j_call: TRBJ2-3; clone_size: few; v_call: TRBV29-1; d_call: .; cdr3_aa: CSVRSRGTDTQYF; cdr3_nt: TGCAGTGTTCGATCGCGGGGAACAGATACGCAGTATTTT
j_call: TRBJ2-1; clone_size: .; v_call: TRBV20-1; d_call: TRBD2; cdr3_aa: CSARDKTSGETQFF; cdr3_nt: TGCAGTGCTAGAGATAAAACTAGCGGAGAGACCCAGTTCTTC
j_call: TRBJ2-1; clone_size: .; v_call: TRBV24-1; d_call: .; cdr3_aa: CATSDSPAYEQFF; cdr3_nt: TGTGCCACCAGTGATTCCCCTGCATATGAGCAGTTCTTC
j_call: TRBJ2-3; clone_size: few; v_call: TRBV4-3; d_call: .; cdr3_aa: CASSQGSREPTDTQYF; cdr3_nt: TGCGCCAGCAGCCAAGGATCCAGGGAGCCCACAGATACGCAGTATTTT
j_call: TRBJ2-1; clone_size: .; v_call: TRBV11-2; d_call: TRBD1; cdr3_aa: CASNKDRGIDEQFF; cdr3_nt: TGTGCCAGCAACAAGGACAGGGGTATCGATGAGCAGTTCTTC
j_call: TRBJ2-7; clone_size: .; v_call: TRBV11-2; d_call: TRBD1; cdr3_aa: CASSLTGDSKYEQYF; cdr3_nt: TGTGCCAGCAGCTTAACTGGGGACAGCAAATACGAGCAGTACTTC
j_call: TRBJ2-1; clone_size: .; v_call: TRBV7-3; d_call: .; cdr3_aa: CASSARLVSYNEQFF; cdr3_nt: TGTGCCAGCAGCGCCCGACTAGTATCCTACAATGAGCAGTTCTTC
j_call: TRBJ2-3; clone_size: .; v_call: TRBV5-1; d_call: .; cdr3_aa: CASSLREQKGRTDTQYF; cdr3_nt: TGCGCCAGCAGCCTTAGGGAACAGAAGGGAAGGACAGATACGCAGTATTTT
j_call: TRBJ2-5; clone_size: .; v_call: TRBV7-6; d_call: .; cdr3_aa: CASSLDPAARETQYF; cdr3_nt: TGTGCCAGCAGCTTGGATCCGGCCGCCCGAGAGACCCAGTACTTC
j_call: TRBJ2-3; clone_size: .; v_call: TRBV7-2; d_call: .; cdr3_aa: CASSLAVFSTDTQYF; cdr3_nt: TGTGCCAGCAGCTTAGCGGTCTTCAGCACAGATACGCAGTATTTT
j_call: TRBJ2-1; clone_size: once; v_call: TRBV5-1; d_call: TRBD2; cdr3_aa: CASSLTGRIYNEQFF; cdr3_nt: TGCGCCAGCAGCTTGACCGGGAGGATTTACAATGAGCAGTTCTTC
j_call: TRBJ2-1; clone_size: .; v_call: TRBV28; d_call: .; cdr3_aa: CASGSAGMSYNEQFF; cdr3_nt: TGTGCCAGCGGATCGGCAGGGATGTCCTACAATGAGCAGTTCTTC
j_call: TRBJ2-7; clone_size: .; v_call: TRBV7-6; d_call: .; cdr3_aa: CASSSDSTSYEQYF; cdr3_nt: TGTGCCAGCAGCTCTGACAGTACCTCCTACGAGCAGTACTTC
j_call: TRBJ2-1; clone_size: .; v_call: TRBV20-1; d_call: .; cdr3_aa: CSANPTEATSYNEQFF; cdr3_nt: TGCAGTGCTAATCCGACCGAAGCCACCTCCTACAATGAGCAGTTCTTC
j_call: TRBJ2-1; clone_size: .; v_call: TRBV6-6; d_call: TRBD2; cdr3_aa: CASRDPRLAGGSWKFF; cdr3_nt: TGTGCCAGCAGAGATCCCCGACTAGCGGGGGGGTCGTGGAAGTTCTTC
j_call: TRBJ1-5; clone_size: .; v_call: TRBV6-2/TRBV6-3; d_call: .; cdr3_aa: CASDSLNQPQHF; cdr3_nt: TGTGCCAGTGACAGTCTTAATCAGCCCCAGCATTTT
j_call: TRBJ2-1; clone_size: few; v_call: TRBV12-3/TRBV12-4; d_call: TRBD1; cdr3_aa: CAMGRDSNEQFF; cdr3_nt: TGTGCCATGGGAAGGGACAGCAATGAGCAGTTCTTC
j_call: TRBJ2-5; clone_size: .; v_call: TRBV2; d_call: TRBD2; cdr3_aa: CASSPRRGLAGGEQYF; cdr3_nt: TGTGCCAGCAGTCCTAGAAGGGGACTAGCGGGAGGGGAGCAGTACTTC
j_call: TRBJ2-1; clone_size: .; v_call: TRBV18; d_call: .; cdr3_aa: CASSPPGVRPYNEQFF; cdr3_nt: TGCGCCAGCTCACCACCGGGGGTGCGCCCCTACAATGAGCAGTTCTTC
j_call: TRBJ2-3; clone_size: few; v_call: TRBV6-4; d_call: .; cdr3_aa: CASRAAQGADTQYF; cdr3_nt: TGTGCCAGCAGAGCGGCTCAAGGGGCAGATACGCAGTATTTT
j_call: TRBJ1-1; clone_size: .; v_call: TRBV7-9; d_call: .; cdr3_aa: CASSLAFDIMNTEAFF; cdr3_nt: TGTGCCAGCAGCTTGGCGTTCGATATCATGAACACTGAAGCTTTCTTT
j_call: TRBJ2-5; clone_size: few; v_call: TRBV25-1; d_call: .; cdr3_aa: CASRGALQETQYF; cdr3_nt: TGTGCCAGCAGGGGGGCTTTACAAGAGACCCAGTACTTC
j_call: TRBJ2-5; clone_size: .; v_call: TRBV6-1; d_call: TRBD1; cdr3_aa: CASSVDRGPGETQYF; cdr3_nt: TGTGCCAGCAGCGTTGACAGGGGGCCGGGGGAGACCCAGTACTTC
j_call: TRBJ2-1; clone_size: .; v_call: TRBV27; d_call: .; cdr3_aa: CASGESYNEQFF; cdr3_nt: TGTGCCAGCGGGGAATCCTACAATGAGCAGTTCTTC
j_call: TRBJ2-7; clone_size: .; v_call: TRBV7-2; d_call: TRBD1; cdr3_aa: CASSLAGTGDEQYF; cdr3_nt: TGTGCCAGCAGCTTAGCCGGGACAGGGGACGAGCAGTACTTC
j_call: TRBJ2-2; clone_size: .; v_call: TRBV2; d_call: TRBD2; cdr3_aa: CASTGTSGAPTGELFF; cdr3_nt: TGTGCCAGCACCGGGACTAGCGGGGCCCCCACCGGGGAGCTGTTTTTT
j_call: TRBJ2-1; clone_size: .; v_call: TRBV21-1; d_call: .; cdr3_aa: CASSGQTSSLNNEQFF; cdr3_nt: TGTGCCAGCAGCGGACAGACTAGCTCTTTAAACAATGAGCAGTTCTTC